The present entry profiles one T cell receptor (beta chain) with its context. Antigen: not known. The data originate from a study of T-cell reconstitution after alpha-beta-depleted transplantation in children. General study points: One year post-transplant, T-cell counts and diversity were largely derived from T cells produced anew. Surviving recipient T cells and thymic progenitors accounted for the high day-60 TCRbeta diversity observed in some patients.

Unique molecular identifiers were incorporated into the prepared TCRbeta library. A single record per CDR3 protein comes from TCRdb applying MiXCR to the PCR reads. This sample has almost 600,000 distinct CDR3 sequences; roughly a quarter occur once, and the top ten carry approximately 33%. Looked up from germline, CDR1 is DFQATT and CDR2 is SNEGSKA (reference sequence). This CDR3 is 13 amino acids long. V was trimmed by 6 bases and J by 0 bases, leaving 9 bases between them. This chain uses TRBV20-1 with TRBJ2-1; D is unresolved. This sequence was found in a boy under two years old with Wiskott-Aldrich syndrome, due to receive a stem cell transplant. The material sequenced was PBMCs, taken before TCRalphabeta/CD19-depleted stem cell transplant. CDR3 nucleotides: TGCAGTGCGGTTCGGAGCTCCTACAATGAGCAGTTCTTC. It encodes CSAVRSSYNEQFF.